Below are 17 T cell receptor beta chains sequenced from a single sample in a study of T cell repertoires in cytomegalovirus infection. Via MiXCR, TCRdb re-called the reads, giving one row per CDR3 protein. The table records some 180,000 distinct CDR3 sequences, more than 9% of them present only once. The sequenced sample consisted of PBMCs. These receptor sequences come from a human donor in good health (CMV status not recorded). Some clones in this sample may be carry-over from other donors' samples.

This clonotype was picked up many times. The chain couples TRBV7-2 to TRBJ1-5; D gene uncertain. Deletions cut 2 bases from V and 5 bases from J, with 4 bases between. CDR3 length equals 12 residues. Germline V gives CDR1 SGHTA, CDR2 FQGNSA. The CDR3 nucleotides are TGTGCCAGCAGCTTACTGGATCAGCCCCAGCATTTT. It translates to CASSLLDQPQHF.

This clonotype was counted a few times. The genes are TRBV20-1 and TRBJ1-5; D is perhaps TRBD1 (5 bases). The CDR3 is made up of 13 amino acids. V gave up 6 bases and J gave up 4 bases, with 13 bases separating them. Germline lookup yields CDR1 DFQATT and CDR2 SNEGSKA (reference sequence). CDR3 region: CSASDRLNQPQHF. Here the CDR3 DNA reads TGCAGTGCCAGCGACAGACTAAATCAGCCCCAGCATTTT.

The CDR3 is CSASSYGPQGEQFF. The CDR3 region has the DNA TGCAGTGCTAGTAGTTACGGGCCACAGGGTGAGCAGTTCTTC. The chain links TRBV20-1 to TRBJ2-1; perhaps TRBD1 as D (6 bases). CDR3 length: 14 residues. V lost 3 bases, J lost 9 bases, and 18 bases lay in between. CDR1 is DFQATT, CDR2 SNEGSKA, per germline (reference sequence).

This clonotype was counted ten times or more. The genes are TRBV7-2 and TRBJ2-2; TRBD2 aligns across 7 bases. Germline CDR1 and CDR2: SGHTA and FQGNSA. This CDR3 spans 15 amino acids. The V gene end was trimmed by 5 bases and the J gene end by 4 bases; junction bases not matched to a gene: 7. The CDR3 reads CASSLSTSITGELFF. CDR3 nucleotide sequence: TGTGCCAGCAGCCTGTCGACTAGCATCACCGGGGAGCTGTTTTTT.

Of note for this clonotype: A much bigger clone sits one base away, suggesting this may be a read error. V is TRBV29-1 and J is TRBJ2-2, with D tentatively TRBD1 or TRBD2 (5 bases each). Germline V gives CDR1 SQVTM, CDR2 ANQGSEA. CDR3 length: 15 residues. CDR3 in DNA: TGCAGCGCTTTGGGTGGGGCAGTTCCCACCGGGGAGCTGTTGTTT. This translates into CSALGGAVPTGELLF.

This clonotype was counted ten times or more. V and J are TRBV28 and TRBJ2-1; D perhaps matches TRBD2 (6 bases). The V gene lost 6 bases and the J gene lost 2 bases, with 11 bases spanning the gap. CDR3 length: 14 residues. Germline V gene data show CDR1 as MDHEN and CDR2 as SYDVKM. The CDR3 DNA reads as TGTGCCAGCAGAGGCGGGATGGCCTACAATGAGCAGTTCTTC. Its translation: CASRGGMAYNEQFF. Full variable domain (remainder filled in from reference TRBV28 and TRBJ2-1): DVKVTQSSRYLVKRTGEKVFLECVQDMDHENMFWYRQDPGLGLRLIYFSYDVKMKEKGDIPEGYSVSREKKERFSLILESASTNQTSMYLCASRGGMAYNEQFFGPGTRLTVL.

This clonotype showed up just a few times. The chain joins TRBV2 to TRBJ2-3, with 9 positions matching TRBD1. Germline-derived CDR1 and CDR2 are SNHLY and FYNNEI. The CDR3 consists of 12 residues. J was trimmed by 14 bases and V by 3 bases; bases with no gene match: 6. CDR3 nucleotide sequence: TGTGCCAGCAGTGACGAGACAGGGGGACTGTATTTT. Protein product: CASSDETGGLYF.

This clonotype was counted ten times or more. V is TRBV4-2 and J is TRBJ2-1; possibly TRBD2 for D (6 bases). Germline V lookup: CDR1 LGHNA, CDR2 YNFKEQ. The CDR3 spans 16 residues. Trimming shortened V by 5 bases and J by 5 bases, and 19 bases separated the two germline ends. The CDR3 spells CASSSPGLPHHNEQFF. CDR3 nucleotide sequence: TGTGCCAGCAGCTCTCCGGGACTTCCACATCACAATGAGCAGTTCTTC.

This clonotype showed up many times. The chain combines TRBV7-2 with TRBJ1-2; 9 nucleotides agree with TRBD1. CDR3 length: 13 amino acids. Trimming cost V 5 bases and J 4 bases; bases outside gene matches: 2. Germline CDR1 is SGHTA and CDR2 is FQGNSA. CDR3 protein: CASSRTGAYGYTF. The CDR3 region has the DNA TGTGCCAGCAGCCGGACAGGGGCCTATGGCTACACCTTC.

The sample holds many counts of this clonotype. The J gene is TRBJ1-5, the V gene TRBV12-3 or TRBV12-4, with D tentatively TRBD1 (5 bases). This CDR3 spans 16 amino acids. The V end was cut by 5 bases, the J end by 4 bases, with 18 bases between. CDR3 protein: CASSPAGGRGNQPQHF. The CDR3 nucleotides read TGTGCCAGCAGTCCCGCCGGCGGTCGGGGGAATCAGCCCCAGCATTTT.

This clonotype was seen many times. This chain uses TRBV11-2 with TRBJ2-4, with 9 nucleotides matching TRBD1. Losses at the gene ends were 5 bases for V and 0 bases for J; bases not matched to a gene: 8. From germline, CDR1 is SGHAT and CDR2 FQNNGV. The CDR3 runs 17 residues. The CDR3 DNA reads as TGTGCCAGCAGCCCCACCGGGACAGGGATAGCCAAAAACATTCAGTACTTC. This sequence encodes CASSPTGTGIAKNIQYF.

The CDR3 DNA reads as TGCAGTGCCCAAAGGGTGGATCAGCCCCAGCATTTT. It translates to CSAQRVDQPQHF. J is TRBJ1-5 and V is TRBV20-1, with D unclear. Trimming left V 6 bases short and J 5 bases short, with 11 bases between. The CDR3 loop spans 12 amino acids. Looked up from germline, CDR1 is DFQATT and CDR2 is SNEGSKA (reference sequence).

This clonotype was recorded a few times. This chain links TRBV10-3 with TRBJ2-3, with TRBD2 identical over 7 bases. Unmatched junction bases numbered 9, after V lost 3 bases and J lost 3 bases. The CDR3 spans 16 residues. Germline V gene data show CDR1 as ENHRY and CDR2 as SYGVKD. CDR3 coding DNA: TGTGCCATCAGTGACCCCGTTGCGGGGGAGACAGATACGCAGTATTTT. It specifies CAISDPVAGETDTQYF.

This clonotype was seen repeatedly, ten times or more. The V and J genes are TRBV11-2 and TRBJ1-2, with 7 bases fitting TRBD1. This CDR3 region has 16 residues. V trimming: 5 bases; J trimming: 2 bases; junction bases outside the gene matches: 11. Germline V lookup: CDR1 SGHAT, CDR2 FQNNGV. CDR3 protein: CASSADPGGGNYGYTF. As DNA, the CDR3 is TGTGCCAGCAGCGCGGACCCAGGGGGAGGAAACTATGGCTACACCTTC. Looking up the rest from reference TRBV11-2 and TRBJ1-2 gives the full variable domain: EAGVAQSPRYKIIEKRQSVAFWCNPISGHATLYWYQQILGQGPKLLIQFQNNGVVDDSQLPKDRFSAERLKGVDSTLKIQPAKLEDSAVYLCASSADPGGGNYGYTFGSGTRLTVV.

This clonotype has a handful of counts. V is TRBV5-8 and J is TRBJ2-3; 10 bases align to TRBD2. Germline CDR1 is SGHTS and CDR2 is YDEGEE. Unmatched junction bases numbered 15, after V lost 2 bases and J lost 3 bases. The CDR3 runs 19 residues. Here the CDR3 DNA reads TGTGCCAGCAGCTTCAGTAGCGGGGGGAACCTCGTTGGGACAGATACGCAGTATTTT. Translation gives CASSFSSGGNLVGTDTQYF.

J is TRBJ2-2 and V is TRBV7-6; the D is unclear. V lost 2 bases and J 0 bases, leaving 7 bases between the germline ends. The CDR3 runs to 15 residues. CDR1 SGHVS and CDR2 FNYEAQ come from the germline V gene. This CDR3 reads CASSLFAANTGELFF. The CDR3 bases are TGTGCCAGCAGCTTATTCGCAGCGAACACCGGGGAGCTGTTTTTT.

This clonotype showed up many times. The rearrangement joins TRBV7-2 to TRBJ2-3; 9 nucleotides agree with TRBD1. This CDR3 comprises 13 residues. V dropped 5 bases and J dropped 12; count of bases not matched to a gene: 9. Germline CDR1 reads SGHTA; CDR2 reads FQGNSA. The CDR3 DNA reads TGTGCCAGCAGCGCGGCCCGGGACAGGGTTCAGTATTTT. Translation gives CASSAARDRVQYF.